This T cell receptor beta chain was sequenced during a study of T cells after yellow fever vaccination. J gave up 14 bases and V 6 bases, and 6 bases lay outside the gene matches. Germline loops: CDR1 MNHEY, CDR2 SVGAGI. The CDR3 loop spans 13 amino acids. TCRdb analysed the 5' RACE reads with MiXCR anew, one entry per CDR3 protein. Of about 75,000 distinct CDR3 sequences in the sample, approximately 7.3% were seen once. The chain links TRBV6-5 to TRBJ2-1; TRBD2 matches 14 bases. The clonotype was recovered from a young man who received the YFV17D yellow fever vaccine. Sample: CD8+ T cells sorted from PBMCs, taken roughly 10 days after the first yellow fever vaccination. CDR3 nucleotide sequence: TGTGCCAGCAGCCCGACTAGCGGGGGGGCGGAGTTCTTC. Its translation: CASSPTSGGAEFF.